These 12 T cell receptor beta chains share one sample of origin, sequenced in a study of CD8 T cells in Susac syndrome. With random hexamers, reverse transcription was performed on roughly 0.45 to 1 ug of RNA. TCRdb ran MiXCR on the immunoSEQ multiplex PCR reads and lists one entry per CDR3 protein. The sample has 150,000 or so distinct CDR3 sequences; around 94% are singletons. The sample taken for sequencing was CD4+ T cells from PBMCs. These receptors were taken from a human donor in good health.

J is TRBJ1-2 and V is TRBV2; a possible D gene is TRBD1 (5 bases). CDR3 size: 11 residues. The germline CDR1 and CDR2 sequences are SNHLY and FYNNEI. V was clipped by 5 bases and J by 14 bases, with 15 bases between them. This CDR3 reads CASSYDSSETF. Here the CDR3 DNA reads TGTGCCAGCAGTTATGACAGCAGCGAGACCTTC.

The CDR3 sequence: CSAKRGQGREQYF. DNA of the CDR3: TGCAGTGCTAAAAGGGGACAGGGGCGCGAGCAGTACTTC. V is TRBV20-1 and J is TRBJ2-7; 10 bases are shared with TRBD1. After removal of 4 bases from V and 6 bases from J, the junction contained 6 bases not matched to a gene. CDR1 is DFQATT and CDR2 is SNEGSKA in the germline V gene (reference sequence). CDR3 length: 13 residues.

The chain couples TRBV7-9 to TRBJ1-1; D remains ambiguous. Trimming removed 1 base at V and 3 bases at J, with 9 bases between. This CDR3 is built from 14 residues. From germline, CDR1 is SEHNR and CDR2 FQNEAQ (reference sequence). The CDR3, as DNA: TGTGCCAGCAGCTTAGAGGCAGGACACACTGAAGCTTTCTTT. Its translation: CASSLEAGHTEAFF. Complete variable domain (other parts from reference TRBV7-9 and TRBJ1-1): DTGVSQNPRHKITKRGQNVTFRCDPISEHNRLYWYRQTLGQGPEFLTYFQNEAQLEKSRLLSDRFSAERPKGSFSTLEIQRTEQGDSAMYLCASSLEAGHTEAFFGQGTRLTVV.

The V call is TRBV15, the J call TRBJ2-2, with D maybe TRBD2 (6 bases). The CDR3 is made up of 12 amino acids. Germline V lookup: CDR1 LNHNV, CDR2 YYDKDF (reference sequence). With 8 bases removed from V and 6 bases from J, the gap between germline ends came to 10 bases. CDR3 sequence: CATGRRAGELFF. The CDR3 coding sequence is TGTGCCACCGGGAGGCGGGCCGGGGAGCTGTTTTTT.

The chain is built from TRBV3-1 and TRBJ2-1; D remains unclear. Germline CDR1 is LGHDT and CDR2 is YNNKEL (reference sequence). V was trimmed by 3 bases and J by 6 bases, leaving 15 bases between them. The CDR3 spans 15 residues. The CDR3 DNA reads as TGTGCCAGCAGCCATCGAGACACCCTTGGCAATGAGCAGTTCTTC. As protein: CASSHRDTLGNEQFF.

Regarding this clonotype: Its ends do not fully match the called genes, so a read error is possible. The gene calls are TRBV4-2 and TRBJ2-3, with a possible D match to TRBD1 (6 bases). This CDR3 is 15 amino acids long. Germline V gives CDR1 LGHNA, CDR2 YNFKEQ. The CDR3, as DNA: TGTGCCAGCAGTCAAGCAGGGGTCAGGACAGATACGCAGTATTTT. As protein: CASSQAGVRTDTQYF.

The rearrangement uses TRBV20-1 and TRBJ2-7; D gene uncertain. Germline-derived CDR1 and CDR2 are DFQATT and SNEGSKA (reference sequence). The CDR3 sequence is 12 residues long. The V end lost 3 bases, the J end lost 7 bases, and 13 bases lay between the germline ends. CDR3 nucleotides: TGCAGTGCTAGTAGCTGGGCAGAAGAGCAGTACTTC. This encodes CSASSWAEEQYF.

V gene TRBV23-1 combines with J gene TRBJ1-5, with unresolved D. TRBV23-1 is noted as an ORF with a role that remains uncertain. The CDR3 spans 17 residues. Deletions cut 1 base from V and 0 bases from J, with 13 bases between. CDR3 in amino acids: CASSQFIPTYSNQPQHF. CDR3 DNA sequence: TGCGCCAGCAGTCAATTTATCCCGACTTATAGCAATCAGCCCCAGCATTTT.

The rearrangement links TRBV3-1 to TRBJ1-1; D not certain. Germline assignment: CDR1 LGHDT and CDR2 YNNKEL (reference sequence). V shed 2 bases and J shed 5 bases, with 12 bases lying between them. The CDR3 loop spans 14 amino acids. In DNA form, the CDR3 reads TGTGCCAGCAGCCAAATATCAAGAGGGACTGAAGCTTTCTTT. Its translation is CASSQISRGTEAFF.

This chain connects TRBV7-2 to TRBJ2-3, with 7 bases identical to TRBD2. Germline CDR1 reads SGHTA; CDR2 reads FQGNSA. V lost 2 bases and J lost 2; bases outside the gene matches: 4. The CDR3 totals 15 residues. The CDR3 loop reads CASSLMGLYTDTQYF. Here the CDR3 DNA reads TGTGCCAGCAGCTTAATGGGACTATACACAGATACGCAGTATTTT.

The rearrangement joins TRBV4-2 to TRBJ1-2; TRBD1 agrees at 9 bases. The germline V gene encodes CDR1 LGHNA and CDR2 YNFKEQ. The V and J ends lost 0 bases and 4 bases, in that order; junction bases with no gene match: 3. The CDR3 loop spans 15 amino acids. The CDR3 DNA reads TGTGCCAGCAGCCAAGATCGACAGGGGGGCTATGGCTACACCTTC. Protein sequence: CASSQDRQGGYGYTF.

The chain couples TRBV29-1 to TRBJ2-7; D may match TRBD1 or TRBD2 (7 bases each). Trimming removed 4 bases at V and 4 bases at J, with 14 bases between. The CDR3 is 13 amino acids. In germline, CDR1 is SQVTM, CDR2 ANQGSEA. As DNA, the CDR3 is TGCAGCGTTGGGGGAGGGGACAGTTACGAGCAGTACTTC. It yields the protein CSVGGGDSYEQYF.